Below are 13 T cell receptor beta chains sequenced from a single sample in a study of CD8 T cells in Susac syndrome. Reverse transcription of about 0.45 to 1 ug RNA was performed with random hexamers. MiXCR was run by TCRdb on the immunoSEQ multiplex PCR reads, yielding one entry per CDR3 protein. The top ten hold around 0.085% of the sample, which has about 200,000 distinct CDR3 sequences, around 96% seen once. Sequenced material: CD4+ T cells from PBMCs. Source of these receptors: a human donor with multiple sclerosis.

The rearrangement uses TRBV7-9 and TRBJ1-1; 8 nucleotides match TRBD1. With V trimmed by 6 bases and J by 4 bases, 4 bases remained unmatched. This CDR3 region has 13 residues. Germline loops: CDR1 SEHNR, CDR2 FQNEAQ (reference sequence). The CDR3 here is CASSYTGGTEAFF. Written as DNA, the CDR3 is TGTGCCAGCAGTTACACAGGGGGCACTGAAGCTTTCTTT.

CDR3 DNA sequence: TGTGCCACCAGTAAGGGCACCGGGGAGCTGTTTTTT. Protein product: CATSKGTGELFF. This chain joins TRBV24-1 and TRBJ2-2; D gene unclear. Trimming removed 6 bases from V and 4 bases from J, with 5 bases in between. CDR3 size: 12 residues. Germline V gene sequence: CDR1 KGHDR, CDR2 SFDVKD.

The chain links TRBV12-5 to TRBJ2-5; tentatively, D is TRBD1 (5 bases). CDR3 length: 16 amino acids. The V end lost 6 bases, the J end lost 0 bases, and 17 bases lay between the germline ends. Germline CDR1 LGHNT, CDR2 FRNRAP. CDR3 DNA: TGTGCTAGTGGGGCCGGGCAGGGCTCGTACCAAGAGACCCAGTACTTC. Encoded protein: CASGAGQGSYQETQYF.

V and J are TRBV29-1 and TRBJ1-1, with D unresolved. The CDR3 length is 12 residues. In germline, CDR1 is SQVTM, CDR2 ANQGSEA. V was clipped by 4 bases and J by 1 base, with 7 bases between them. Here the CDR3 DNA reads TGCAGCGTTGGGGTCTCGAACACTGAAGCTTTCTTT. Protein product: CSVGVSNTEAFF.

The chain combines TRBV30 with TRBJ1-2; D is undetermined. Trimming left V 0 bases short and J 8 bases short, with 10 bases between. The V gene's germline CDR1 is GTSNPN and CDR2 SVGIG (reference sequence). The CDR3 spans 12 residues. CDR3 protein: CAWSVSDAGYTF. CDR3 sequence (DNA): TGTGCCTGGAGTGTATCAGACGCAGGCTACACCTTC.

The rearrangement uses TRBV3-1 and TRBJ2-5, with TRBD1 matching 7 bases. The CDR3 loop spans 15 amino acids. After removal of 1 base from V and 6 bases from J, the junction contained 8 bases not matched to a gene. Per the germline V gene, CDR1 is LGHDT and CDR2 is YNNKEL (reference sequence). The CDR3 sequence: CASSQGTRQGKTQYF. For the CDR3, the DNA is TGTGCCAGCAGCCAAGGGACCCGACAGGGCAAGACCCAGTACTTC.

The chain links TRBV12-3 or TRBV12-4 to TRBJ2-1; 14 positions agree with TRBD2. The CDR3 totals 15 residues. V was pared by 6 bases and J by 5 bases, with 3 bases of the junction left unmatched. For the CDR3, the DNA is TGTGCCAGCAGGGTGGGACTAGCGGGGGACAATGAGCAGTTCTTC. It is translated as CASRVGLAGDNEQFF.

This rearrangement joins TRBV12-3 or TRBV12-4 to TRBJ2-7, with 7 bases fitting TRBD2. V lost 4 bases and J lost 3; bases outside the gene matches: 9. The CDR3 runs to 15 residues. The CDR3 region has the DNA TGTGCCAGCAGTTACAACCCTAGCGGTGGCTACGAGCAGTACTTC. It translates to CASSYNPSGGYEQYF.

The chain uses TRBV24-1 and TRBJ2-1, with 9 bases matching TRBD2. With 3 bases clipped from V and 4 bases from J, the junction kept 6 bases outside the gene matches. Germline V gene sequence: CDR1 KGHDR, CDR2 SFDVKD. This CDR3 is 16 amino acids long. The CDR3 region has the DNA TGTGCCACCAGTGATCCCGGGACTAGCTCGTACAATGAGCAGTTCTTC. As protein: CATSDPGTSSYNEQFF.

The chain carries TRBV5-1 and TRBJ2-7; 9 nucleotides agree with TRBD1. The CDR3 spans 15 residues. V lost 4 bases, J lost 3 bases, and 8 bases stayed unmatched. Per the germline V gene, CDR1 is SGHRS and CDR2 is YFSETQ. In nucleotides, the CDR3 is TGCGCCAGCAGCCCTACGACAGGGGGACACTACGAGCAGTACTTC. Protein: CASSPTTGGHYEQYF.

This chain joins TRBV20-1 and TRBJ1-2; D remains unclear. The ends were cut back, 3 bases at V and 6 bases at J, with 11 bases in the middle. Germline CDR1 is DFQATT and CDR2 is SNEGSKA (reference sequence). This CDR3 is 12 amino acids long. The CDR3 loop reads CSASRVNDGYTF. Here the CDR3 DNA reads TGCAGTGCTAGTAGGGTGAACGATGGCTACACCTTC.

This chain links TRBV27 with TRBJ1-5; TRBD1 matches 7 bases. V trimming: 5 bases; J trimming: 3 bases; junction bases outside the gene matches: 4. CDR3 length: 14 amino acids. The germline gives CDR1 MNHEY, CDR2 SMNVEV (reference sequence). The CDR3, as DNA: TGTGCCAGCAGTCTACAGGGGATCAATCAGCCCCAGCATTTT. Translating it yields CASSLQGINQPQHF.

This chain connects TRBV3-1 to TRBJ2-5; D gene unclear. CDR1 is LGHDT, CDR2 YNNKEL, per germline (reference sequence). The CDR3 is made up of 12 amino acids. Trimming removed 4 bases from V and 1 base from J, with 4 bases in between. The CDR3 here is CASSRLQETQYF. The CDR3 DNA follows: TGTGCCAGCAGCCGACTCCAAGAGACCCAGTACTTC.